This T cell receptor (beta chain) was profiled in a study of blood T cell repertoires in COVID-19. TCRdb keeps only in-frame clones here, not all; method: immunoSEQ multiplex PCR. Of 100,000 to 140,000 clones listed, about four fifths are singletons. CDR3 length equals 16 residues. Trimming cost V 5 bases and J 0 bases; bases outside gene matches: 5. Germline V CDR1 and CDR2: SGHAT, FQDESV (reference sequence). This TCR was recovered from a man between 65 and 85 years old with acute or convalescent COVID-19. The sample comprised peripheral blood. The chain couples TRBV11-1 to TRBJ2-3; 10 nucleotides align to TRBD2. The CDR3 DNA reads TGTGCCAGCAGCGCCACTAGCGGGGCTAGCACAGATACGCAGTATTTT. This encodes CASSATSGASTDTQYF.